This T cell receptor (beta chain) was retrieved from a study of identifying expanded T cells in peripheral blood. The data were produced by immunoSEQ multiplex PCR, yet TCRdb's version contains in-frame clones alone and is incomplete. The sample includes some 75,000 clones, 90% of them seen just once. The CDR3 is 14 amino acids. Trimming cost V 5 bases and J 2 bases, with 11 bases left between them. The germline V gene has CDR1 MNHEY and CDR2 SMNVEV (reference sequence). Sequencing was carried out using blood. J is TRBJ2-3 and V is TRBV27; D ambiguous. This receptor was identified in a person aged 18 to 75 in good health. The CDR3 loop reads CASSLEGYTDTQYF. Written as DNA, the CDR3 is TGTGCCAGCAGTCTAGAAGGATACACAGATACGCAGTATTTT.